Listed here are 22 T cell receptor beta chains from one sample, sequenced in a study of T cell changes during pregnancy in multiple sclerosis. Measured with immunoSEQ multiplex PCR; TCRdb has only the in-frame clones, and not every one. The sample includes tens of thousands of clones, around 85% of them seen just once. Sequencing used CD4+ T cells from peripheral blood mononuclear cells, obtained in the third trimester of pregnancy. These receptors originate from a female donor with multiple sclerosis, enrolled in a pregnancy study.

This clone was recorded once. The genes are TRBV6-1 and TRBJ1-2; D gene uncertain. This CDR3 spans 15 amino acids. Germline CDR1 reads MNHNS; CDR2 reads SASEGT. Between the trimmed V and J ends, which lost 7 bases and 5 bases, there was a span of 20 bases. The CDR3 nucleotides read TGTGCCAGCACCGAGTTGGAAGCGAGTTATTATGGCTACACCTTC. Residues: CASTELEASYYGYTF.

This chain uses TRBV25-1 with TRBJ1-1, with a weak D call TRBD1 (5 bases). Germline V gene sequence: CDR1 MGHDK, CDR2 SYGVNS. V lost 3 bases and J lost 4, with 18 bases in between. The CDR3 sequence is 16 residues long. In nucleotides, the CDR3 is TGTGCCAGCAGTGAGGCGGTCGGGGGAGGGGCCACTGAAGCTTTCTTT. Protein sequence: CASSEAVGGGATEAFF.

This chain connects TRBV4-2 to TRBJ2-1; 9 nucleotides match TRBD2. The CDR3 runs 17 residues. Germline values: CDR1 LGHNA, CDR2 YNFKEQ. V gave up 3 bases and J gave up 0 bases; unmatched junction bases: 6. The CDR3 here is CASSQPSGRSSYNEQFF. In DNA, the CDR3 is TGTGCCAGCAGCCAGCCAAGCGGGAGGAGCTCCTACAATGAGCAGTTCTTC.

This rearrangement joins TRBV19 to TRBJ1-1; D possibly corresponds to TRBD1 (6 bases). The CDR3 totals 15 residues. Deletions cut 7 bases from V and 2 bases from J, with 17 bases between. Germline loops: CDR1 LNHDA, CDR2 SQIVND (reference sequence). CDR3 amino acids: CASTNSPGGNTEAFF. CDR3 sequence (DNA): TGTGCCAGTACCAATTCCCCTGGGGGCAACACTGAAGCTTTCTTT. Full variable domain (missing parts from reference TRBV19 and TRBJ1-1): DGGITQSPKYLFRKEGQNVTLSCEQNLNHDAMYWYRQDPGQGLRLIYYSQIVNDFQKGDIAEGYSVSREKKESFPLTVTSAQKNPTAFYLCASTNSPGGNTEAFFGQGTRLTVV.

The chain combines TRBV19 with TRBJ2-3; TRBD2 matches at 7 bases. The CDR3 is made up of 16 amino acids. V was clipped by 3 bases and J by 2 bases; unmatched bases: 8. Germline assignment: CDR1 LNHDA and CDR2 SQIVND (reference sequence). CDR3 region: CASSIGGSTSTDTQYF. Here the CDR3 DNA reads TGTGCCAGTAGTATCGGGGGGTCCACTTCCACAGATACGCAGTATTTT.

V and J are TRBV7-7 and TRBJ1-1, with 7 bases aligning to TRBD1. J was trimmed by 1 base and V by 5 bases; bases with no gene match: 10. The germline V gene encodes CDR1 SSHAT and CDR2 FNYEAQ (reference sequence). The CDR3 sequence is 16 residues long. This chain's CDR3 is CASSPHPGQSNTEAFF. The DNA for the CDR3 is TGTGCCAGCAGCCCTCACCCGGGACAGTCGAACACTGAAGCTTTCTTT. Together with reference TRBV7-7 and TRBJ1-1, the CDR3 gives the full variable domain: GAGVSQSPRYKVTKRGQDVTLRCDPISSHATLYWYQQALGQGPEFLTYFNYEAQPDKSGLPSDRFSAERPEGSISTLTIQRTEQRDSAMYRCASSPHPGQSNTEAFFGQGTRLTVV.

This chain connects TRBV6-5 to TRBJ1-1; weak D call: TRBD1 (6 bases). CDR1 and CDR2 (germline): MNHEY, SVGAGI. The CDR3 loop spans 14 amino acids. Trimming removed 6 bases at V and 3 bases at J, with 14 bases between. CDR3 in amino acids: CASSRSDRYTEAFF. In nucleotides, the CDR3 is TGTGCCAGCAGCCGATCCGACAGGTACACTGAAGCTTTCTTT.

This rearrangement joins TRBV6-1 to TRBJ1-4; possible D gene TRBD1, 5 bases. The V end lost 4 bases, the J end lost 4 bases, and 13 bases lay between the germline ends. Germline CDR1 MNHNS, CDR2 SASEGT. The CDR3 runs 15 residues. The CDR3 DNA follows: TGTGCCAGCAGTGTCGCGCAGGGAAATAATGAAAAACTGTTTTTT. This sequence encodes CASSVAQGNNEKLFF.

In its sample, this clone was seen a few times. V is TRBV5-4 and J is TRBJ2-3, with TRBD1 as a possible D gene (5 bases). The ends were cut back, 2 bases at V and 7 bases at J, with 11 bases in the middle. CDR1 SGHNT and CDR2 YYREEE come from the germline V gene (reference sequence). The CDR3 is 13 amino acids. The CDR3: CASSLGESNTQYF. The CDR3 region has the DNA TGTGCCAGCAGCTTAGGGGAATCAAATACGCAGTATTTT.

This chain connects TRBV15 to TRBJ2-1; the match to TRBD2 covers 7 bases. With 3 bases clipped from V and 3 bases from J, the junction kept 5 bases outside the gene matches. Germline CDR1 is LNHNV and CDR2 is YYDKDF (reference sequence). CDR3 length equals 15 residues. The CDR3 DNA is TGTGCCACCAGCAGGGCGAGCGGGATCTACAATGAGCAGTTCTTC. Residues: CATSRASGIYNEQFF.

The chain employs TRBV10-1 and TRBJ2-1; D may be TRBD2 (6 bases). V was cut by 3 bases and J by 3 bases, with 12 bases left in between. The length of the CDR3 is 15 residues. Germline values: CDR1 WNHNN, CDR2 SYGVQD (reference sequence). CDR3 protein: CASSDRQDYYNEQFF. Written as DNA, the CDR3 is TGCGCCAGCAGTGACCGGCAGGACTACTACAATGAGCAGTTCTTC.

The chain carries TRBV7-9 and TRBJ2-1; unclear D gene. Germline V gene sequence: CDR1 SEHNR, CDR2 FQNEAQ (reference sequence). The CDR3 sequence is 13 residues long. The germline V and J ends were trimmed by 11 bases and 2 bases, with 13 bases remaining between them. The CDR3: CALGRLTYNEQFF. DNA for the CDR3: TGTGCCCTAGGCCGGCTAACCTACAATGAGCAGTTCTTC. The variable domain in full, completed from reference TRBV7-9 and TRBJ2-1, reads DTGVSQNPRHKITKRGQNVTFRCDPISEHNRLYWYRQTLGQGPEFLTYFQNEAQLEKSRLLSDRFSAERPKGSFSTLEIQRTEQGDSAMYLCALGRLTYNEQFFGPGTRLTVL.

The gene calls are TRBV29-1 and TRBJ1-2; D possibly corresponds to TRBD1 (5 bases). This CDR3 has 12 residues. V lost 7 bases and J lost 5, with 14 bases in between. The V gene's germline CDR1 is SQVTM and CDR2 ANQGSEA. The DNA of the CDR3 is TGCAGCGCCCGAGCGGGGGGGTATGGCTACACCTTC. Protein product: CSARAGGYGYTF.

The chain is built from TRBV19 and TRBJ2-7; D unresolved. The CDR3 covers 12 residues. CDR1 is LNHDA, CDR2 SQIVND, per germline (reference sequence). Trimming took 2 bases from V and 5 from J, leaving 7 bases between them. CDR3 region: CASSISPHEQYF. The CDR3 DNA sequence: TGTGCCAGTAGTATAAGCCCCCACGAGCAGTACTTC. Using reference TRBV19 and TRBJ2-7 for the parts outside the CDR3, the full variable domain is DGGITQSPKYLFRKEGQNVTLSCEQNLNHDAMYWYRQDPGQGLRLIYYSQIVNDFQKGDIAEGYSVSREKKESFPLTVTSAQKNPTAFYLCASSISPHEQYFGPGTRLTVT.

The chain is built from TRBV2 and TRBJ1-1; D is unresolved. This CDR3 comprises 14 residues. Germline-derived CDR1 and CDR2 are SNHLY and FYNNEI. V was trimmed by 7 bases and J by 1 base, leaving 13 bases between them. The CDR3 region is CASTSRMRNTEAFF. The CDR3 DNA reads as TGTGCCAGCACTTCGAGGATGCGGAACACTGAAGCTTTCTTT. The whole variable domain, filled in from reference TRBV2 and TRBJ1-1, reads EPEVTQTPSHQVTQMGQEVILRCVPISNHLYFYWYRQILGQKVEFLVSFYNNEISEKSEIFDDQFSVERPDGSNFTLKIRSTKLEDSAMYFCASTSRMRNTEAFFGQGTRLTVV.

The chain combines TRBV30 with TRBJ2-7, with 7 bases aligning to TRBD1. CDR3 size: 14 residues. J lost 2 bases, V lost 3 bases, and 7 bases had no gene match. CDR1 is GTSNPN, CDR2 SVGIG, per germline (reference sequence). In DNA, the CDR3 is TGTGCCTGGAGCCCAGGGACAGCCACCTACGAGCAGTACTTC. Translating gives CAWSPGTATYEQYF.

The V call is TRBV2, the J call TRBJ1-1; weak D call: TRBD1 (6 bases). CDR3 length: 15 residues. The ends were cut back, 11 bases at V and 2 bases at J, with 21 bases in the middle. Germline V lookup: CDR1 SNHLY, CDR2 FYNNEI. For the CDR3, the DNA is TGTGCCGGTACACCTATGGACAGATTAAACACTGAAGCTTTCTTT. Translation: CAGTPMDRLNTEAFF.

The V and J genes are TRBV6-6 and TRBJ1-6; D perhaps matches TRBD1 (6 bases). Germline V gene data show CDR1 as MNHNY and CDR2 as SVGAGI (reference sequence). The V end lost 6 bases, the J end lost 0 bases, and 12 bases lay between the germline ends. CDR3 size: 16 residues. DNA of the CDR3: TGTGCCAGCAGGTGGACAGTCAACTCCTATAATTCACCCCTCCACTTT. It encodes CASRWTVNSYNSPLHF.

The V gene is TRBV10-1, the J gene TRBJ1-1; 12 bases are a match to TRBD1. Germline CDR1 WNHNN, CDR2 SYGVQD (reference sequence). Losses at the gene ends were 6 bases for V and 2 bases for J; bases not matched to a gene: 4. CDR3 length: 15 residues. CDR3 loop: CASSAGQGANTEAFF. The CDR3 coding sequence is TGCGCCAGCAGCGCGGGACAGGGGGCCAACACTGAAGCTTTCTTT.

The V gene is TRBV7-3, the J gene TRBJ2-2; 7 bases match TRBD2. The CDR3 spans 16 residues. Germline V CDR1 and CDR2: SGHTA, FQGTGA. V gave up 2 bases and J gave up 1 base; unmatched junction bases: 4. DNA for the CDR3: TGTGCCAGCAGCTTATCGGGGGGTTTGAACACCGGGGAGCTGTTTTTT. Translated, it gives CASSLSGGLNTGELFF. Full variable domain (missing parts from reference TRBV7-3 and TRBJ2-2): GAGVSQTPSNKVTEKGKYVELRCDPISGHTALYWYRQSLGQGPEFLIYFQGTGAADDSGLPNDRFFAVRPEGSVSTLKIQRTERGDSAVYLCASSLSGGLNTGELFFGEGSRLTVL.

The chain couples TRBV5-6 to TRBJ2-6, with a weak D call TRBD1 (6 bases). This CDR3 comprises 15 residues. Trimming cost V 4 bases and J 2 bases, with 10 bases left between them. From germline, CDR1 is SGHDT and CDR2 YYEEEE. The CDR3 DNA sequence: TGTGCCAGCAGCCGGACAGAGGCTGGGGCCAACGTCCTGACTTTC. This gives the protein CASSRTEAGANVLTF.

This clone was detected only once. The rearrangement joins TRBV11-2 to TRBJ2-2, with 7 bases fitting TRBD1. With 6 bases clipped from V and 5 bases from J, the junction kept 15 bases outside the gene matches. Germline values: CDR1 SGHAT, CDR2 FQNNGV. This CDR3 has 17 amino acids. The CDR3 nucleotides read TGTGCCAGCAGGCCAGAAAGGGGGACAGTAGGAACCGGGGAGCTGTTTTTT. Translation gives CASRPERGTVGTGELFF.